This TCR beta chain comes out of a study of cytomegalovirus exposure and HLA in healthy donors. With respect to this clone: What it recognizes is unknown.

Germline CDR1 is ENHRY and CDR2 is SYGVKD. V was shortened by 4 bases and J by 1 base, with 13 bases between the two germline ends. The length of the CDR3 is 15 residues. These donors, healthy bone marrow donors, were studied. PCR used 60 Vbeta primers and 13 Jbeta primers. The method was immunoSEQ multiplex PCR; TCRdb's version includes in-frame clones alone and lacks a portion of them. The repertoire holds over 150,000 clones, with 80% as singletons. Study results and limitations: Rare TCR sequences dominated, though some public TCRs recurred in many donors.

This chain links TRBV10-3 with TRBJ1-1; D gene ambiguous. This clonotype was sampled from a woman aged 45-65 years in good health and CMV-seronegative. The sequenced sample consisted of PBMCs. CDR3 DNA: TGTGCCATCAGTGGCTCACAATATCGGAACACTGAAGCTTTCTTT. Translating gives CAISGSQYRNTEAFF.